This TCR beta chain was sequenced during a study of graft-versus-host responses after intestinal transplantation. In the study overall: Once they had received anti-thymocyte globulin induction, all recipients took tacrolimus and steroids for around 3 years.

TCRdb's table, derived via immunoSEQ multiplex PCR, lists solely in-frame clones and lacks some. Of tens of thousands of clones listed, about 80% were seen once; the top ten hold 19%. Concerning this clone: What it binds is unknown.

The origin of this receptor is a human donor who received an intestinal transplant. The sequences come from unstimulated CD8+ T cells sorted from spleen or lymph node cells, collected before intestinal transplant.

CDR3 in amino acids: CASSLERDREFF. The CDR3, as DNA: TGTGCCAGCAGCTTAGAACGGGACAGGGAATTCTTC. The gene calls are TRBV7-2 and TRBJ2-1; 9 bases align to TRBD1. V gave up 1 base and J gave up 16 bases; unmatched junction bases: 5. CDR1 SGHTA and CDR2 FQGNSA come from the germline V gene. The CDR3 length is 12 residues.